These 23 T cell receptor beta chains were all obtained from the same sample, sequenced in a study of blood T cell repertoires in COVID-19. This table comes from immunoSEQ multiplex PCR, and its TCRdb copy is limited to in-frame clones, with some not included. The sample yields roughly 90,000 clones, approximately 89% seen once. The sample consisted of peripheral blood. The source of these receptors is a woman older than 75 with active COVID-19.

CDR3 sequence reads: CASSSAVTGGAFF. In DNA, the CDR3 is TGTGCCAGCAGTTCCGCCGTTACAGGGGGTGCTTTCTTT. The gene calls are TRBV6-5 and TRBJ1-1, with 8 bases lining up with TRBD1. The germline CDR1 and CDR2 sequences are MNHEY and SVGAGI. V lost 4 bases and J lost 11; bases outside the gene matches: 9. The CDR3 sequence is 13 residues long.

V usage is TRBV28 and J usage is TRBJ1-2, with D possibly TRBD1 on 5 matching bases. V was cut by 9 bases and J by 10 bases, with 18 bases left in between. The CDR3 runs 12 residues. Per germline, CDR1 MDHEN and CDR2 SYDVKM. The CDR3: CASRDSSFSYTF. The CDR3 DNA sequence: TGTGCCAGTCGAGACAGTTCTTTCTCCTACACCTTC.

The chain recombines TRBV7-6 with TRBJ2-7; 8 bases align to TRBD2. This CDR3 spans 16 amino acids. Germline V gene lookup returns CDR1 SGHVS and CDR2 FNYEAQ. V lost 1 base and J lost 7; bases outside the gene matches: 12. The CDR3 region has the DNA TGTGCCAGCAGCTTAGTTGAGCGGGAGATTCCGAGGGAGCAGTACTTC. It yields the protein CASSLVEREIPREQYF.

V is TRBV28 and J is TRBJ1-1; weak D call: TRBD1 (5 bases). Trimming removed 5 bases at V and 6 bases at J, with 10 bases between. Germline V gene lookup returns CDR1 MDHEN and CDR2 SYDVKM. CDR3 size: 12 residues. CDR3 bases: TGTGCCAGCAGTGTCGGACAACCTGAAGCTTTCTTT. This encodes CASSVGQPEAFF.

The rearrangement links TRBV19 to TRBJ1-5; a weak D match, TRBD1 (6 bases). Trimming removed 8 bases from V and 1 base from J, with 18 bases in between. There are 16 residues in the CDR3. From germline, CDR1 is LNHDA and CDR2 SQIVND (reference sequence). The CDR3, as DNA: TGTGCCAGTGCCGTATGGGGGGGCGAAAGCAATCAGCCCCAGCATTTT. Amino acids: CASAVWGGESNQPQHF.

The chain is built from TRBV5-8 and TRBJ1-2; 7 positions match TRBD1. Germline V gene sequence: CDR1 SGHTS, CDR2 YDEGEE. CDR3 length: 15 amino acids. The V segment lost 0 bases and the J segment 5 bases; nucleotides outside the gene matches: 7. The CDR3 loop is CASSLEPTGEYGYTF. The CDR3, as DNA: TGTGCCAGCAGCTTGGAGCCTACAGGGGAATATGGCTACACCTTC. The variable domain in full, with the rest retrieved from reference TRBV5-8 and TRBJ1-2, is EAGVTQSPTHLIKTRGQQATLRCSPISGHTSVYWYQQALGLGLQFLLWYDEGEERNRGNFPPRFSGRQFPNYSSELNVNALELEDSALYLCASSLEPTGEYGYTFGSGTRLTVV.

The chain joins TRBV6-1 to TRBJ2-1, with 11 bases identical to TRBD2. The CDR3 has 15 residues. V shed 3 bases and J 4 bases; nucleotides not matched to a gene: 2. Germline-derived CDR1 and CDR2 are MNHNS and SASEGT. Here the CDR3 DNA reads TGTGCCAGCAGTGAGGGACTAGCGGCTTACAATGAGCAGTTCTTC. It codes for CASSEGLAAYNEQFF.

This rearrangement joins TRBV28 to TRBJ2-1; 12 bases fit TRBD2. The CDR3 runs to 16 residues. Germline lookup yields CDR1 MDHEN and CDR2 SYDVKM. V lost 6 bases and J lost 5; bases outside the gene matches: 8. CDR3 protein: CASRRLLAGGHNEQFF. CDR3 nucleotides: TGTGCCAGCAGACGACTTCTAGCGGGAGGGCACAATGAGCAGTTCTTC. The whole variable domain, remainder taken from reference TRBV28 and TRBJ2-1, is DVKVTQSSRYLVKRTGEKVFLECVQDMDHENMFWYRQDPGLGLRLIYFSYDVKMKEKGDIPEGYSVSREKKERFSLILESASTNQTSMYLCASRRLLAGGHNEQFFGPGTRLTVL.

The CDR3 bases are TGCGCCAGCAGTAAGTCACAGGGCTTAAATCAGCCCCAGCATTTT. Amino acids: CASSKSQGLNQPQHF. The V gene is TRBV4-3, the J gene TRBJ1-5, with D possibly being TRBD1 (6 bases). The ends were cut back, 6 bases at V and 4 bases at J, with 16 bases in the middle. Per germline, CDR1 LGHNA and CDR2 YSLEER. The length of the CDR3 is 15 residues.

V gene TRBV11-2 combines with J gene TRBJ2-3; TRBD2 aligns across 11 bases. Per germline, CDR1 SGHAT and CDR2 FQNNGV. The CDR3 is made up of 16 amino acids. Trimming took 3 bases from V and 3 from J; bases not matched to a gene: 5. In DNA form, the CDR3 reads TGTGCCAGCAGCTTGGCCCTAGCGGGAGGAACAGATACGCAGTATTTT. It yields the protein CASSLALAGGTDTQYF.

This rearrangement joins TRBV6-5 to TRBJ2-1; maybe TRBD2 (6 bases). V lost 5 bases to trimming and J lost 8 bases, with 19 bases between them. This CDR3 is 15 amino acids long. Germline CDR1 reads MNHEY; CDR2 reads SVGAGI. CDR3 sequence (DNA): TGTGCCAGCAGTCTCGGGGGAACCCTATGGGATGAGCAGTTCTTC. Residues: CASSLGGTLWDEQFF.

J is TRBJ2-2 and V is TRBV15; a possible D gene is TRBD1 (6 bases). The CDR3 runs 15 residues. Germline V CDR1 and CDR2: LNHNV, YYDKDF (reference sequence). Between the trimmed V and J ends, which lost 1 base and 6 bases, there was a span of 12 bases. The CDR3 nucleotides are TGTGCCACCAGCAGAGGTACAGGGATTTCCGGGGAGCTGTTTTTT. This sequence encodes CATSRGTGISGELFF.

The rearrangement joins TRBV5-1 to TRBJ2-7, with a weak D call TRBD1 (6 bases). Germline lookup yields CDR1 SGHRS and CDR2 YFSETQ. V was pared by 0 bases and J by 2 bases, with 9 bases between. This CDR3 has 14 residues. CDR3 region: CASSLEGQPYEQYF. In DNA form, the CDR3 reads TGCGCCAGCAGCTTGGAAGGACAGCCCTACGAGCAGTACTTC.

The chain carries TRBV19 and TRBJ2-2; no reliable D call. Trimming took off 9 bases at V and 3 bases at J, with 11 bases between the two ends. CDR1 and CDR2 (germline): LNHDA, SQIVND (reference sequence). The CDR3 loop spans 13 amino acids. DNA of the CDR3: TGTGCCAGCCACCGCCCGGACACCGGGGAGCTGTTTTTT. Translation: CASHRPDTGELFF.

The CDR3 coding sequence is TGCGCCAGCAGCTTAACGGAGGGGTCGGCAGATACGCAGTATTTT. It codes for CASSLTEGSADTQYF. This chain links TRBV5-1 with TRBJ2-3, with D tentatively TRBD2 (6 bases). V lost 2 bases to trimming and J lost 4 bases, with 14 bases between them. The germline gives CDR1 SGHRS, CDR2 YFSETQ. The CDR3 is 15 residues long.

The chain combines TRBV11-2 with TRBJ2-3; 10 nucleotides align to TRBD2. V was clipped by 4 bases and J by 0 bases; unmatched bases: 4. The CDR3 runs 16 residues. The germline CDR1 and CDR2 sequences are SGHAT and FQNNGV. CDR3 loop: CASSYSGRPSTDTQYF. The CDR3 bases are TGTGCCAGCAGCTATAGCGGGAGGCCTAGCACAGATACGCAGTATTTT.

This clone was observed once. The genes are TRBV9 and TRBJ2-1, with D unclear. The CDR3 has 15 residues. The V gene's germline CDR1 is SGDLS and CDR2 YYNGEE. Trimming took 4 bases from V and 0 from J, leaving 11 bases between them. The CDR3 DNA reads TGTGCCAGCAGCCCACGTCCCAGCTCCTACAATGAGCAGTTCTTC. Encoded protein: CASSPRPSSYNEQFF.

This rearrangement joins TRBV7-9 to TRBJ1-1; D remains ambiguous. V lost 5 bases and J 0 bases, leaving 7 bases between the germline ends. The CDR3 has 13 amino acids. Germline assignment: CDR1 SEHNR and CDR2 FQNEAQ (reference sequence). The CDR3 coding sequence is TGTGCCAGCAGCACAGAGCTGAACACTGAAGCTTTCTTT. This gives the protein CASSTELNTEAFF.

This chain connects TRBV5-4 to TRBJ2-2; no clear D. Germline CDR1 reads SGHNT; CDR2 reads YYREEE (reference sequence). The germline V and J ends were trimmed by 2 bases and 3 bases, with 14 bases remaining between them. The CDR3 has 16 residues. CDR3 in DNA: TGTGCCAGCAGCTTAGCGAGGTTCTCATACACCGGGGAGCTGTTTTTT. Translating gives CASSLARFSYTGELFF. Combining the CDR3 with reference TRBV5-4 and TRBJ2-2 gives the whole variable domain ETGVTQSPTHLIKTRGQQVTLRCSSQSGHNTVSWYQQALGQGPQFIFQYYREEENGRGNFPPRFSGLQFPNYSSELNVNALELDDSALYLCASSLARFSYTGELFFGEGSRLTVL.

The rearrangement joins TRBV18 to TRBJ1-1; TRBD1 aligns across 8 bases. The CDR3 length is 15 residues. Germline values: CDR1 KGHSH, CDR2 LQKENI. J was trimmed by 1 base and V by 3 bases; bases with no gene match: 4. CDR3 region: CASSPQGTGNTEAFF. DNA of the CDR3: TGTGCCAGCTCACCGCAGGGGACAGGGAACACTGAAGCTTTCTTT.

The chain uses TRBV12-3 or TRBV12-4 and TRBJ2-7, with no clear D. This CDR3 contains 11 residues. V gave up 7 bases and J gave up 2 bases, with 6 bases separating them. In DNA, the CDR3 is TGTGCCAGCATTCTTACCTACGAGCAGTACTTC. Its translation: CASILTYEQYF.

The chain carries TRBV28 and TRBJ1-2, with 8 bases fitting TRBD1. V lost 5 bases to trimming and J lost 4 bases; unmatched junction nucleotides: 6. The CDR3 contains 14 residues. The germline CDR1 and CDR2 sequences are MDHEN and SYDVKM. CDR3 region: CASSKTGGVYGYTF. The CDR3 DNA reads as TGTGCCAGCAGTAAAACAGGGGGAGTCTATGGCTACACCTTC.

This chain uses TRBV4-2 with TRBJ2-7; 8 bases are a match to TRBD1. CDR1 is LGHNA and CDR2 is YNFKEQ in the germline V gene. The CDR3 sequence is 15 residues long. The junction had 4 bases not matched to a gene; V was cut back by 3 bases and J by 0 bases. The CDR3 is CASSHGQGSSYEQYF. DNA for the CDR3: TGTGCCAGCAGCCACGGACAGGGTTCCTCCTACGAGCAGTACTTC.